The 18 T cell receptor beta chains listed next were all sequenced from one sample in a study of blood T cell repertoires in COVID-19 (TCRdb year 2020). Libraries were prepared through the immunoSEQ multiplex PCR assay. The clones in this table, taken by TCRdb from immuneACCESS, are in-frame only. Not every clone is retained; where verified, under half of the shortfall comes from an unresolved V gene, and the cause of the rest is unknown. The sample table lists roughly 80,000 clones, about four fifths of them with a count of one. The ten largest clones add up to approximately 44% of the sample. Input material: peripheral blood. The receptors shown here come from an older man with acute or convalescent COVID-19.

By its share, this clone is medium-sized. The same CDR3 arises from other DNA sequences in this sample as well. This chain joins TRBV3-1 (or the pseudogene TRBV3-2) and TRBJ2-1; TRBD2 matches 8 bases. CDR1 is LGHDT, CDR2 YNNKEL, per germline (reference sequence). After removal of 0 bases from V and 2 bases from J, the junction contained 3 bases not matched to a gene. The length of the CDR3 is 16 residues. The CDR3 sequence is CASSQDLLAAYNEQFF. The CDR3 DNA is TGTGCCAGCAGCCAAGATCTACTAGCGGCCTACAATGAGCAGTTCTTC.

V and J are TRBV5-1 and TRBJ2-3; TRBD2 matches 10 bases. Losses at the gene ends were 3 bases for V and 6 bases for J; bases not matched to a gene: 13. The germline V gene encodes CDR1 SGHRS and CDR2 YFSETQ. The CDR3 has 17 amino acids. CDR3 amino acids: CASSSMGLAGVSDTQYF. CDR3 DNA sequence: TGCGCCAGCAGCTCCATGGGGCTAGCGGGAGTATCGGATACGCAGTATTTT.

The chain uses TRBV6-5 and TRBJ1-3, with no clear D. The CDR3 runs 12 residues. Per the germline V gene, CDR1 is MNHEY and CDR2 is SVGAGI. V was trimmed by 7 bases and J by 0 bases, leaving 4 bases between them. CDR3 DNA sequence: TGTGCCAGCATTAGCTCTGGAAACACCATATATTTT. This translates into CASISSGNTIYF.

This clone was detected only once. The chain links TRBV6-6 to TRBJ1-4; 8 bases line up with TRBD1. This CDR3 has 16 amino acids. Germline V gene lookup returns CDR1 MNHNY and CDR2 SVGAGI (reference sequence). V dropped 5 bases and J dropped 7; count of bases not matched to a gene: 12. CDR3 bases: TGTGCCAGCAGTCAAAATCGACAGGGGAGAGGTGAAAAACTGTTTTTT. Translation gives CASSQNRQGRGEKLFF.

Only a few counts were recorded for this clone. The chain links TRBV11-2 to TRBJ1-2, with 8 bases matching TRBD1. From germline, CDR1 is SGHAT and CDR2 FQNNGV. CDR3 length: 14 amino acids. V trimming: 5 bases; J trimming: 2 bases; junction bases outside the gene matches: 4. The CDR3 is CASSARQGNYGYTF. CDR3 coding DNA: TGTGCCAGCAGCGCCCGACAGGGGAACTATGGCTACACCTTC.

A single count supports this clone. V and J are TRBV19 and TRBJ2-1, with D uncertain. The V gene lost 3 bases and the J gene lost 8 bases, with 14 bases spanning the gap. Germline assignment: CDR1 LNHDA and CDR2 SQIVND (reference sequence). The CDR3 runs 14 residues. The CDR3 coding sequence is TGTGCCAGTAGTATCGGTCAAAAACGCCATGAGCAGTTCTTC. Translating gives CASSIGQKRHEQFF.

This chain uses TRBV3-1 (or the pseudogene TRBV3-2) with TRBJ2-7; D is uncertain. Trimming stripped 1 base from V and 4 bases from J, with 20 bases between. Germline CDR1 LGHDT, CDR2 YNNKEL (reference sequence). The CDR3 is 17 residues long. CDR3 nucleotide sequence: TGTGCCAGCAGCCAAGCTCGTCCGGGTAATCGGGTTTACGAGCAGTACTTC. Translated, it gives CASSQARPGNRVYEQYF.

V is TRBV5-1 and J is TRBJ1-2; unclear D gene. Trimming pared 4 bases from V and 8 bases from J, leaving 21 bases between. The CDR3 is 15 amino acids. Germline V gene sequence: CDR1 SGHRS, CDR2 YFSETQ. DNA for the CDR3: TGCGCCAGCAGCCAAACGACACAAACGATGTACGGCTACACCTTC. Translation gives CASSQTTQTMYGYTF.

This chain joins TRBV27 and TRBJ2-7; 10 bases match TRBD1. V was clipped by 4 bases and J by 3 bases; unmatched bases: 18. CDR1 is MNHEY, CDR2 SMNVEV, per germline (reference sequence). This CDR3 comprises 19 residues. The CDR3 bases are TGTGCCAGCAGTTCACACCCCTTAAGACAGGGGGCCATACTCTACGAGCAGTACTTC. Encoded protein: CASSSHPLRQGAILYEQYF.

In the case of this clone: A junction boundary mismatches the germline segment, possibly from a read error. The genes are TRBV4-2 and TRBJ2-4; 16 nucleotides match TRBD2. CDR3 size: 21 residues. CDR1 and CDR2 from the germline V gene are LGHNA and YNFKEQ. CDR3 bases: TGTGCCAGCAGCCAAGAAGCCGGGACTAGCGGGAGGGCCTCAGCCCAAAACATTCAGTACTTC. Protein product: CASSQEAGTSGRASAQNIQYF.

The chain joins TRBV9 to TRBJ2-1; TRBD2 aligns across 9 bases. CDR3 length: 14 amino acids. Trimming cost V 4 bases and J 7 bases; bases outside gene matches: 6. Germline lookup yields CDR1 SGDLS and CDR2 YYNGEE. The CDR3 is CASSPGLAVNEQFF. CDR3 DNA sequence: TGTGCCAGCAGCCCGGGACTAGCAGTTAATGAGCAGTTCTTC. The whole variable domain, filled in from reference TRBV9 and TRBJ2-1, reads DSGVTQTPKHLITATGQRVTLRCSPRSGDLSVYWYQQSLDQGLQFLIQYYNGEERAKGNILERFSAQQFPDLHSELNLSSLELGDSALYFCASSPGLAVNEQFFGPGTRLTVL.

This chain connects TRBV3-1 (or the pseudogene TRBV3-2) to TRBJ2-7, with 7 bases lining up with TRBD1. V shed 8 bases, J shed 0 bases, and the junction held 10 bases outside the gene matches. This CDR3 comprises 15 residues. Germline V gene lookup returns CDR1 LGHDT and CDR2 YNNKEL (reference sequence). The CDR3 sequence: CASANYGTVSYEQYF. Written as DNA, the CDR3 is TGTGCCAGCGCTAACTACGGGACAGTCTCCTACGAGCAGTACTTC.

The rearrangement joins TRBV7-9 to TRBJ1-2; TRBD1 is a possible D gene (5 bases). The CDR3 covers 16 residues. Germline V gene lookup returns CDR1 SEHNR and CDR2 FQNEAQ (reference sequence). V dropped 5 bases and J dropped 8 bases, with 24 bases sitting between them. CDR3 region: CASSPFGDSERVGYTF. As DNA, the CDR3 is TGTGCCAGCAGCCCTTTCGGGGACTCGGAACGTGTCGGCTACACCTTC.

This clone was observed a handful of times. The chain links TRBV6-5 to TRBJ1-3; D uncertain. Germline CDR1 reads MNHEY; CDR2 reads SVGAGI. The ends were cut back, 0 bases at V and 0 bases at J, with 6 bases in the middle. The length of the CDR3 is 15 residues. The CDR3 nucleotides are TGTGCCAGCAGTTACTCAAGAGCCTCTGGAAACACCATATATTTT. Translation gives CASSYSRASGNTIYF.

The chain links TRBV5-4 to TRBJ2-1; 14 bases align to TRBD2. V lost 3 bases, J lost 7 bases, and 3 bases stayed unmatched. Germline loops: CDR1 SGHNT, CDR2 YYREEE (reference sequence). The CDR3 extends over 15 amino acids. CDR3 bases: TGTGCCAGCAGCTCCGGGACTAGCGGGAGAAATGAGCAGTTCTTC. Translating it yields CASSSGTSGRNEQFF.

V gene TRBV18 combines with J gene TRBJ2-7, with D possibly matching TRBD2 (6 bases). The ends were cut back, 2 bases at V and 5 bases at J, with 10 bases in the middle. The CDR3 runs to 13 residues. Germline CDR1 is KGHSH and CDR2 is LQKENI. CDR3 in DNA: TGTGCCAGCTCACCAATGGAGGGGAACGAGCAGTACTTC. Its protein is CASSPMEGNEQYF.

The rearrangement joins TRBV25-1 to TRBJ1-3; TRBD1 is a possible D gene (6 bases). CDR1 and CDR2 (germline): MGHDK, SYGVNS. The ends were cut back, 5 bases at V and 0 bases at J, with 8 bases in the middle. This CDR3 has 14 amino acids. The CDR3 region has the DNA TGTGCCAGCAGTAAGACAGGCTCTGGAAACACCATATATTTT. Residues: CASSKTGSGNTIYF. The entire variable domain, with the rest obtained from reference TRBV25-1 and TRBJ1-3, is as follows: EADIYQTPRYLVIGTGKKITLECSQTMGHDKMYWYQQDPGMELHLIHYSYGVNSTEKGDLSSESTVSRIRTEHFPLTLESARPSHTSQYLCASSKTGSGNTIYFGEGSWLTVV.

J is TRBJ2-7 and V is TRBV6-1; D uncertain. Per the germline V gene, CDR1 is MNHNS and CDR2 is SASEGT. The ends were cut back, 1 base at V and 4 bases at J, with 11 bases in the middle. The CDR3 contains 14 residues. In nucleotides, the CDR3 is TGTGCCAGCAGTGAAGATTGGAGCTCATACGAGCAGTACTTC. As protein: CASSEDWSSYEQYF.